Below are 26 T cell receptor beta chains sequenced from a single sample in a study of T cells expressing NK-cell markers. TCRdb reprocessed the 5' RACE reads and reports one entry per CDR3 protein, with no DNA. The listing records 550,000 or so distinct CDR3 sequences. Source material: blood T cells: a sorted CD56 or NKG2C T cell subset, CD4+ or CD8+ T cells, or bulk PBMC T cells (not recorded which). The receptors originated from a man between 18 and 35 years old in good health.

The V gene is TRBV7-2, the J gene TRBJ2-1; absent DNA, TCRdb's TRBD2 call cannot be checked. Germline CDR1 SGHTA, CDR2 FQGNSA. The CDR3 has 17 amino acids. CDR3 in amino acids: CASSLTASGSLYNEQFF.

V is TRBV5-1 and J is TRBJ2-2. The CDR3 is made up of 13 amino acids. Germline CDR1 is SGHRS and CDR2 is YFSETQ. CDR3 protein: CASSGVWAGELFF.

The chain is built from TRBV29-1 and TRBJ2-7; lacking DNA, the TRBD1 call made by TCRdb goes unchecked. This CDR3 has 12 amino acids. Germline values: CDR1 SQVTM, CDR2 ANQGSEA. CDR3 amino acids: CSVATGVGEQYF.

The CDR3: CASSYVHTGELFF. The chain combines TRBV6-6 with TRBJ2-2. Per the germline V gene, CDR1 is MNHNY and CDR2 is SVGAGI (reference sequence). The CDR3 runs to 13 residues.

This CDR3 reads CAISDGTYEQYF. The chain links TRBV10-3 to TRBJ2-7; TCRdb gives TRBD2 as the D gene, but with no DNA this cannot be confirmed. This CDR3 region has 12 residues. Germline V lookup: CDR1 ENHRY, CDR2 SYGVKD.

The chain is built from TRBV5-6 and TRBJ2-7; TCRdb designates TRBD2, a call that cannot be tested without DNA. CDR1 is SGHDT and CDR2 is YYEEEE in the germline V gene. The CDR3 runs to 15 residues. CDR3 region: CASSPRTRAGLEQYF.

The CDR3 sequence: CATSDFTGRGFF. V and J are TRBV24-1 and TRBJ2-1; absent DNA, TCRdb's TRBD1 call cannot be checked. Germline CDR1 reads KGHDR; CDR2 reads SFDVKD. The CDR3 is 12 residues long.

The rearrangement links TRBV3-1 to TRBJ2-5; TCRdb lists TRBD2, though no DNA is available to test this call. This CDR3 region has 13 residues. Germline CDR1 is LGHDT and CDR2 is YNNKEL (reference sequence). The CDR3 region is CASRPSGQETQYF.

This sequence joins TRBV5-1 and TRBJ2-3; TCRdb designates TRBD2, a call that cannot be tested without DNA. This CDR3 is built from 16 residues. CDR1 SGHRS and CDR2 YFSETQ come from the germline V gene. The CDR3 is CASSLLAGVPQDTQYF.

The chain carries TRBV4-1 and TRBJ2-3; TCRdb's assignment of TRBD1 cannot be checked, as there is no DNA. Per the germline V gene, CDR1 is MGHRA and CDR2 is YSYEKL. This CDR3 region has 18 residues. CDR3 sequence: CASSLEAAGTGVTDTQYF.

The genes are TRBV20-1 and TRBJ1-5. CDR1 and CDR2 (germline): DFQATT, SNEGSKA (reference sequence). CDR3 length: 12 amino acids. CDR3 in amino acids: CSARPTAQPQHF.

The rearrangement uses TRBV9 and TRBJ1-3. The CDR3 totals 14 residues. The germline CDR1 and CDR2 sequences are SGDLS and YYNGEE. The CDR3 protein is CASSDAVSGNTIYF.

The chain employs TRBV10-3 and TRBJ1-1; TCRdb calls TRBD1, which cannot be checked without DNA. CDR3 length: 14 amino acids. Germline assignment: CDR1 ENHRY and CDR2 SYGVKD. CDR3 residues: CAIRLQGTNTEAFF.

V gene TRBV9 combines with J gene TRBJ2-7; the TCRdb D gene call, TRBD1, has no DNA to confirm it. The V gene's germline CDR1 is SGDLS and CDR2 YYNGEE. The CDR3 runs to 12 residues. The CDR3 sequence: CASSDGGSEQYF.

The gene calls are TRBV24-1 and TRBJ2-7; the D call from TCRdb, TRBD2, cannot be confirmed without DNA. The CDR3 sequence is 14 residues long. CDR1 and CDR2 (germline): KGHDR, SFDVKD. CDR3 protein: CAPLRGREFNEQYF.

The V gene is TRBV7-9, the J gene TRBJ2-5; TCRdb's D gene call, TRBD2, goes unchecked for lack of DNA. This CDR3 has 14 amino acids. The germline CDR1 and CDR2 sequences are SEHNR and FQNEAQ (reference sequence). CDR3: CASSSTGLDKTQYF.

Here the CDR3 reads CASSLYEKLFF. This rearrangement joins TRBV12-3 or TRBV12-4 to TRBJ1-4. The CDR3 extends over 11 amino acids.

The chain carries TRBV5-1 and TRBJ2-1; absent DNA, TCRdb's TRBD2 call cannot be checked. This CDR3 has 15 amino acids. CDR1 is SGHRS, CDR2 YFSETQ, per germline. This CDR3 reads CASSSFRGRDDEQFF.

CDR3 region: CATSSLQYYPNEQFF. The V gene is TRBV15, the J gene TRBJ2-1; TCRdb calls TRBD2, which cannot be checked without DNA. The V gene's germline CDR1 is LNHNV and CDR2 YYDKDF (reference sequence). The CDR3 covers 15 residues.

The chain employs TRBV15 and TRBJ2-1. This CDR3 comprises 11 residues. Germline V gene lookup returns CDR1 LNHNV and CDR2 YYDKDF (reference sequence). This CDR3 is CATREYNEQFF.

This chain joins TRBV19 and TRBJ2-1; TCRdb selects TRBD1, and the lack of DNA leaves this call unchecked. CDR3 length equals 15 residues. Germline CDR1 is LNHDA and CDR2 is SQIVND (reference sequence). The CDR3 reads CASSTGTGHLGEQFF.

The rearrangement joins TRBV30 to TRBJ2-1; TCRdb outputs TRBD2, but without DNA this stays unchecked. The CDR3 consists of 15 residues. Looked up from germline, CDR1 is GTSNPN and CDR2 is SVGIG (reference sequence). The CDR3 sequence: CAWSVLAARLDEQFF.

The chain employs TRBV25-1 and TRBJ1-1; TCRdb's D call, TRBD1, is unchecked because there is no DNA. This CDR3 has 14 residues. Per the germline V gene, CDR1 is MGHDK and CDR2 is SYGVNS. The CDR3 loop reads CASSEGAMNTEAFF.

The rearrangement uses TRBV20-1 and TRBJ1-4. The length of the CDR3 is 11 residues. CDR1 DFQATT and CDR2 SNEGSKA come from the germline V gene (reference sequence). CDR3 sequence reads: CSANTMEKLFF.

The rearrangement uses TRBV20-1 and TRBJ1-3. The length of the CDR3 is 14 residues. Germline CDR1 DFQATT, CDR2 SNEGSKA (reference sequence). CDR3 region: CSARDRPSGNTIYF.

The V and J genes are TRBV20-1 and TRBJ2-2; TCRdb returns TRBD1, unconfirmable since there is no DNA. This CDR3 contains 15 residues. Looked up from germline, CDR1 is DFQATT and CDR2 is SNEGSKA (reference sequence). CDR3 protein: CSAREGTGDTGELFF.